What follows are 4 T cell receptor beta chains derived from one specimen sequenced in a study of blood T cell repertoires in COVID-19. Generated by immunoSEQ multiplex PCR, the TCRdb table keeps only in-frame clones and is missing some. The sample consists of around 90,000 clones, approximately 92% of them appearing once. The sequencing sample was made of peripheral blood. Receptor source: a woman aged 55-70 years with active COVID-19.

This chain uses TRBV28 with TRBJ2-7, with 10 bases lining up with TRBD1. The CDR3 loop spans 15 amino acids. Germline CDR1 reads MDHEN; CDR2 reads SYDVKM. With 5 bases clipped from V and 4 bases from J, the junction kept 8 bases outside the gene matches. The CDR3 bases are TGTGCCAGCAGTCCCACGGGACAGGGGAGGTACGAGCAGTACTTC. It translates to CASSPTGQGRYEQYF.

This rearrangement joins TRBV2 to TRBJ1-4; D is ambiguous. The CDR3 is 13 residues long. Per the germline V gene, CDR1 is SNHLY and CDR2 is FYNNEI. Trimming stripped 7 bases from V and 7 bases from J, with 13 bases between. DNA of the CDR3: TGTGCCAGCATAAGAGGGTCGGGTGAAAAACTGTTTTTT. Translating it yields CASIRGSGEKLFF.

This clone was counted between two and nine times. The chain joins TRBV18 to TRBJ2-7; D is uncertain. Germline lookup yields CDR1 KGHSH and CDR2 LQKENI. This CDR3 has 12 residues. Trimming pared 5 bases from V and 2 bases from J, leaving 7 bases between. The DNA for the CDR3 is TGTGCCAGCTCAGGGCAGCCCTACGAGCAGTACTTC. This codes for CASSGQPYEQYF.

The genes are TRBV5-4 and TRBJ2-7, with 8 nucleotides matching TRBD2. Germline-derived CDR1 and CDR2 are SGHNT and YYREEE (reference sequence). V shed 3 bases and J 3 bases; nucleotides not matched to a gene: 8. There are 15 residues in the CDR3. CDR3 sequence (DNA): TGTGCCAGCAGCTCGACGGCTAGCGGGTTCTACGAGCAGTACTTC. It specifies CASSSTASGFYEQYF.